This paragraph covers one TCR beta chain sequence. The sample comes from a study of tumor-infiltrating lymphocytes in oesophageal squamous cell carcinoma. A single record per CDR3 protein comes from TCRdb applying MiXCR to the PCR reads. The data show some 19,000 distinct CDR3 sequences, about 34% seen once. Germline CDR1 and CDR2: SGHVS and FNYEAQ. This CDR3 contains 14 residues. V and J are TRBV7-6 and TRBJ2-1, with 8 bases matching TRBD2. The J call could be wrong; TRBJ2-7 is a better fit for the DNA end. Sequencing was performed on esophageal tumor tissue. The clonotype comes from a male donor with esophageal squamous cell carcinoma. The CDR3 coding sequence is TGTGCCAGCAGCTTTGGCGGGGGGCTCGACGAGCAGTACTTC. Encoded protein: CASSFGGGLDEQYF.